Listed below are T cell receptor beta chains from one sample, sequenced in a study of shared clonotypes between healthy human individuals. Sequencing used immunoSEQ multiplex PCR; TCRdb keeps in-frame clones, though not all of them. Of approximately 470,000 clones in the sample, over 70% are singletons; the top ten hold roughly 13%. What was sequenced was PBMCs. The receptors shown here come from a woman between 40 and 55 years old in good health. Some clones in this sample may be carry-over from other donors' samples. Each CDR3 is given with its conserved first and last residue. The D gene is left open where the match is weak. Not all rows give a size; the values are once, few, many and, for expanded clones, a class.

TRBV7-9	TRBJ2-3	TRBD2	NA	TGTGCCAGCAGGAGGACTAGCGTGAACAAGTCCGTGGGCACAGATACGCAGTATTTT	CASRRTSVNKSVGTDTQYF
TRBV7-2	TRBJ1-2	NA	NA	TGTGCCAGCAGCTTGGGCCCGGGTTGGAGTGGCTACACCTTC	CASSLGPGWSGYTF
TRBV30	TRBJ2-1	TRBD2	NA	TGTGCCTGGAATAGCGGGAGCGGGTACAATGAGCAGTTCTTC	CAWNSGSGYNEQFF
TRBV14	TRBJ2-6	NA	NA	TGTGCCAGCAGTCCCGGGTATTCTGGGGCCAACGTCCTGACTTTC	CASSPGYSGANVLTF
TRBV28	TRBJ2-7	TRBD2	NA	TGTGCCAGCAGTTTTTTGCGGGAGACGTACGAGCAGTACTTC	CASSFLRETYEQYF
TRBV5-4	TRBJ2-5	NA	NA	TGTGCCAGCAGCTTGTTCGGCCAAGAGACCCAGTACTTC	CASSLFGQETQYF
TRBV15	TRBJ1-2	NA	NA	TGTGCCACCAGCAGAGACAGGGGTGAGGGCTACACCTTC	CATSRDRGEGYTF
TRBV10-3	TRBJ2-7	TRBD2	NA	TGTGCCATCAGTGACGGTGCGGGGGGGAACGAGCAGTACTTC	CAISDGAGGNEQYF
TRBV6-5	TRBJ2-7	TRBD1	many	TGTGCCAGCAGATTCACAGGGGGCGTCGAGCAGTACTTC	CASRFTGGVEQYF
TRBV7-2	TRBJ2-5	TRBD1	NA	TGTGCCAGCAGCTTAGACAGGGGGAGGGAGACCCAGTACTTC	CASSLDRGRETQYF
TRBV11-3	TRBJ2-5	TRBD1	NA	TGTGCCAGCAGCTTAGGGACAGGCATGCAAGAGACCCAGTACTTC	CASSLGTGMQETQYF
TRBV29-1	TRBJ1-2	NA	few	TGCAGCGTTTCTAAGGGCAGACTCTATGGCTACACCTTC	CSVSKGRLYGYTF
TRBV10-2	TRBJ2-5	NA	once	TGCGCCAGCAGTAGCGGACCGACCCAGTACTTC	CASSSGPTQYF
TRBV19	TRBJ2-7	TRBD1	NA	TGTGCCAGTAGTTTTAGACAGGGAGCTTACGAGCAGTACTTC	CASSFRQGAYEQYF
TRBV28	TRBJ2-7	TRBD2	once	TGTGCCAGTTGGGGTAGCGGGAGGCACCCCTACGAGCAGTACTTC	CASWGSGRHPYEQYF
TRBV25-1	TRBJ2-7	NA	NA	TGTGCCAGCAGTGAATTTGTGAACGAGCAGTACTTC	CASSEFVNEQYF
TRBV19	TRBJ1-2	NA	NA	TGTGCCAGCAAGATCGGTTATGGCTACACCTTC	CASKIGYGYTF
TRBV5-6	TRBJ1-1	NA	NA	TGTGCCAGCAGCTTGGCGGGGGGCTTCAGGGACACTGAAGCTTTCTTT	CASSLAGGFRDTEAFF
TRBV9	TRBJ1-3	NA	NA	TGTGCCAGCAGCGTAGCTTGGGGCTCTGGAAACACCATATATTTT	CASSVAWGSGNTIYF
TRBV30	TRBJ2-7	NA	NA	TGTGCCTGGAGTCCGGGGGCAGGGGGACTCCACGAGCAGTACTTC	CAWSPGAGGLHEQYF
TRBV4-2	TRBJ2-1	TRBD2	NA	TGTGCCAGCAGCCAAGTGGGACTAGCGGGAGTCGATGAGCAGTTCTTC	CASSQVGLAGVDEQFF
TRBV7-2	TRBJ2-1	TRBD2	NA	TGTGCCAGCAGCACAGACGGCGGGAGCGATGAGCAGTTCTTC	CASSTDGGSDEQFF
TRBV5-4	TRBJ2-7	NA	NA	TGTGCCAGCAGCTTGGACGGGGGCTACGAGCAGTACTTC	CASSLDGGYEQYF
TRBV5-1	TRBJ2-3	TRBD2	NA	TGCGCCAGCAGCCGGGGACTAGCGGGAGAAGATACGCAGTATTTT	CASSRGLAGEDTQYF
TRBV29-1	TRBJ1-1	NA	NA	TGCAGCGTTGTAGGTTGGGGTCGATCTGAAGCTTTCTTT	CSVVGWGRSEAFF
TRBV6-4	TRBJ2-7	TRBD1	NA	TGTGCCAGCAGTACCGGGACAGGGGCCCCCTACGAGCAGTACTTC	CASSTGTGAPYEQYF
TRBV15	TRBJ2-3	TRBD2	NA	TGTGCCACCAGCAGAGAACGGCTAGCGGGAGCTGATACGCAGTATTTT	CATSRERLAGADTQYF
TRBV18	TRBJ1-1	NA	NA	TGTGCCAGCTCACCACTTTTAGACACTGAAGCTTTCTTT	CASSPLLDTEAFF
TRBV7-6	TRBJ2-7	TRBD1	few	TGTGCCAGCAGCCGAGGACAGGGATACTACGAGCAGTACTTC	CASSRGQGYYEQYF
TRBV28	TRBJ2-7	TRBD1	NA	TGTGCCAGCAGAAACGACAGGGTTGGCGAGCAGTACTTC	CASRNDRVGEQYF
TRBV28	TRBJ2-7	NA	NA	TGTGCCAGCAACCCTCCCGAAGGGCGCCTGTACTTC	CASNPPEGRLYF
TRBV28	TRBJ1-2	TRBD1	NA	TGTGCCAGCAGTCCCCAGGCGGGACAGGAGCATTATGGCTACACCTTC	CASSPQAGQEHYGYTF
TRBV27	TRBJ1-2	NA	NA	TGTGCCAGCACCCCTGCTGGCAGGGTTAACTATGGCTACACCTTC	CASTPAGRVNYGYTF
TRBV7-2	TRBJ2-7	TRBD1	once	TGTGCCAGCAGAAAGACCGGGACAGGGGTCGGACGCTCCTACGAGCAGTACTTC	CASRKTGTGVGRSYEQYF
TRBV15	TRBJ2-1	NA	NA	TGTGCCACCAGCAGAGATCTGGACAGCTACAATGAGCAGTTCTTC	CATSRDLDSYNEQFF
TRBV4-1	TRBJ1-2	TRBD1	NA	TGCGCCAGCAGCCAAGTTACAGGGGCTCTCTATGGCTACACCTTC	CASSQVTGALYGYTF
TRBV28	TRBJ2-6	TRBD1	NA	TGTGCCAGCAGTTTAAGGCGCGGACAGGGTTCCTCTGGGGCCAACGTCCTGACTTTC	CASSLRRGQGSSGANVLTF
TRBV18	TRBJ2-7	NA	NA	TGTGCCAGCTCACCTGTGGGAAAGTCCCCCTACGAGCAGTACTTC	CASSPVGKSPYEQYF
TRBV7-9	TRBJ2-7	NA	NA	TGTGCCAGCAGCTTAGGCAGCCAGAGCTCCTACGAGCAGTACTTC	CASSLGSQSSYEQYF